The 5 T cell receptor beta chains listed next were all sequenced from one sample in a study of early T cells in non-severe SARS-CoV-2 infection. MiXCR, run by TCRdb on the 5' RACE reads, gives a single entry per CDR3 protein. This sample yields about 90,000 distinct CDR3 sequences, of which approximately 15% are seen a single time; roughly 6.4% belongs to the top ten. The source material was whole blood. These receptors were obtained from an adult who was a healthcare worker with PCR-confirmed SARS-CoV-2 infection or an uninfected control (not recorded which).

A few counts support this clonotype. This chain joins TRBV19 and TRBJ2-5, with 12 nucleotides matching TRBD2. With 2 bases clipped from V and 3 bases from J, the junction kept 7 bases outside the gene matches. The CDR3 sequence is 17 residues long. Germline assignment: CDR1 LNHDA and CDR2 SQIVND (reference sequence). CDR3 in amino acids: CASSIQETSGSEETQYF. CDR3 DNA: TGTGCCAGTAGTATACAAGAGACTAGCGGGAGCGAAGAGACCCAGTACTTC. Full variable domain (missing parts from reference TRBV19 and TRBJ2-5): DGGITQSPKYLFRKEGQNVTLSCEQNLNHDAMYWYRQDPGQGLRLIYYSQIVNDFQKGDIAEGYSVSREKKESFPLTVTSAQKNPTAFYLCASSIQETSGSEETQYFGPGTRLLVL.

The CDR3 coding sequence is TGTGCCAGCAGCCAAGGGGGACTAGCGGGATTTGCCTACAATGAGCAGTTCTTC. This sequence encodes CASSQGGLAGFAYNEQFF. This chain connects TRBV3-1 to TRBJ2-1, with TRBD2 matching over 13 bases. CDR3 size: 18 residues. Germline CDR1 is LGHDT and CDR2 is YNNKEL (reference sequence). V was clipped by 1 base and J by 2 bases; unmatched bases: 5.

This clonotype has a handful of counts. The V gene is TRBV13, the J gene TRBJ1-1; TRBD1 matches 10 bases. CDR3 length: 16 amino acids. CDR1 and CDR2 (germline): PRHDT, FYEKMQ (reference sequence). Losses at the gene ends were 4 bases for V and 1 base for J; bases not matched to a gene: 6. CDR3 region: CASSSRDRGRNTEAFF. The CDR3 nucleotides read TGTGCCAGCAGCTCCCGGGACAGGGGTCGGAACACTGAAGCTTTCTTT.

The chain employs TRBV28 and TRBJ2-1; possible D gene TRBD1, 6 bases. The CDR3 sequence is 13 residues long. In germline, CDR1 is MDHEN, CDR2 SYDVKM. Trimming took 7 bases from V and 6 from J, leaving 13 bases between them. In DNA, the CDR3 is TGTGCCAGCACACGGGACATCTTCAATGAGCAGTTCTTC. Encoded protein: CASTRDIFNEQFF.

The chain combines TRBV20-1 with TRBJ1-1; perhaps TRBD1 as D (5 bases). The CDR3 is made up of 14 amino acids. V was cut by 1 base and J by 4 bases, with 13 bases left in between. The germline V gene encodes CDR1 DFQATT and CDR2 SNEGSKA (reference sequence). CDR3 residues: CSARAAQVSTEAFF. The CDR3 DNA sequence: TGCAGTGCTAGAGCGGCACAGGTTAGCACTGAAGCTTTCTTT.